This T cell receptor beta chain was sequenced for a study of blood T cell repertoires in COVID-19. The CDR3 length is 21 residues. Germline CDR1 is LNHDA and CDR2 is SQIVND (reference sequence). The ends lost 6 bases at V and 5 bases at J; junction bases unmatched: 22. Libraries were prepared by immunoSEQ multiplex PCR; TCRdb keeps only in-frame clonotypes and omits some of them. The data show about 360,000 clones, more than 75% seen once. The TCR was taken from a human donor in a cohort sampled during active COVID-19. The sequenced sample consisted of peripheral blood. The chain is built from TRBV19 and TRBJ2-1; 13 nucleotides match TRBD2. The CDR3 loop reads CASSPPPSGLAGLPFNNEQFF. The CDR3 nucleotides read TGTGCCAGTAGCCCTCCCCCCTCGGGACTAGCGGGACTACCCTTTAACAATGAGCAGTTCTTC. The full variable domain, rest sourced from reference TRBV19 and TRBJ2-1, is DGGITQSPKYLFRKEGQNVTLSCEQNLNHDAMYWYRQDPGQGLRLIYYSQIVNDFQKGDIAEGYSVSREKKESFPLTVTSAQKNPTAFYLCASSPPPSGLAGLPFNNEQFFGPGTRLTVL.